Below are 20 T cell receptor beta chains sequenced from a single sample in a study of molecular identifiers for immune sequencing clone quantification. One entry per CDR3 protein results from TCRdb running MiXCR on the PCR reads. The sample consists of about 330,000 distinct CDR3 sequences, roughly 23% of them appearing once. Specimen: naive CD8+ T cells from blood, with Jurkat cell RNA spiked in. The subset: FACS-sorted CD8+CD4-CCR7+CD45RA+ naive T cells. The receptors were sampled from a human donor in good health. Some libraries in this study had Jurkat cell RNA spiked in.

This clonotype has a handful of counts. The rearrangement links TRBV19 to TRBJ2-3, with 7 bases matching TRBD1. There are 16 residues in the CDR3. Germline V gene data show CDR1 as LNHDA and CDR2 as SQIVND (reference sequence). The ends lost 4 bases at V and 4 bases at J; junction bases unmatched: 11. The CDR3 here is CASSTPGTDFPDTQYF. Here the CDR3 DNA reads TGTGCCAGTAGTACACCCGGGACAGACTTCCCAGATACGCAGTATTTT.

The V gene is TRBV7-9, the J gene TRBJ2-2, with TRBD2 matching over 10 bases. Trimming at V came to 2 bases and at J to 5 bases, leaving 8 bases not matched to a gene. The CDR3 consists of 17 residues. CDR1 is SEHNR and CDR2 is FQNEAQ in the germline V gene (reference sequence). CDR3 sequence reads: CASSLHPSGRETGELFF. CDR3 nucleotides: TGTGCCAGCAGCTTACACCCTAGCGGGAGAGAGACCGGGGAGCTGTTTTTT.

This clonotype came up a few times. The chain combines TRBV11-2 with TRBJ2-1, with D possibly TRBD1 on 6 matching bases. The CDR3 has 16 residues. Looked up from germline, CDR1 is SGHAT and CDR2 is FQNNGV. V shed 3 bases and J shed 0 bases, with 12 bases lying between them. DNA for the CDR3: TGTGCCAGCAGCTTTACCGGGACAATCTCCTACAATGAGCAGTTCTTC. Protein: CASSFTGTISYNEQFF.

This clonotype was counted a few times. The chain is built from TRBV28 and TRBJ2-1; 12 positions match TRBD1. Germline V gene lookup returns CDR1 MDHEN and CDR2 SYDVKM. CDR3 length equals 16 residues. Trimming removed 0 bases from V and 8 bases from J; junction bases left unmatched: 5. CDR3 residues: CASSLWGQGAMYEQFF. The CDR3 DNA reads TGTGCCAGCAGTTTATGGGGACAGGGGGCAATGTATGAGCAGTTCTTC.

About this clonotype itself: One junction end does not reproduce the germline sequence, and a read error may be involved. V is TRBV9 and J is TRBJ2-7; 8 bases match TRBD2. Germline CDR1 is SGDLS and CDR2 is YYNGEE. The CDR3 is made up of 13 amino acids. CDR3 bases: TGTGTCAGCAGCGGGGGAAAGCGCTACGAGCAGTACTTC. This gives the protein CVSSGGKRYEQYF.

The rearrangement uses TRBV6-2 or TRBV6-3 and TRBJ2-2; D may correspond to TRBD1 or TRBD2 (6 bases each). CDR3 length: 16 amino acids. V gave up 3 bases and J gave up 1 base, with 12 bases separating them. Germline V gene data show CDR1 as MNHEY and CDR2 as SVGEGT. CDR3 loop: CASSYRGTQNTGELFF. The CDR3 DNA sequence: TGTGCCAGCAGTTATAGGGGGACTCAGAACACCGGGGAGCTGTTTTTT.

The CDR3 loop is CASSMATGDQPQHF. The DNA of the CDR3 is TGTGCCAGTAGTATGGCGACAGGGGATCAGCCCCAGCATTTT. The V call is TRBV19, the J call TRBJ1-5; 8 bases match TRBD1. This CDR3 comprises 14 residues. CDR1 is LNHDA, CDR2 SQIVND, per germline (reference sequence). V shed 3 bases and J 5 bases; nucleotides not matched to a gene: 3.

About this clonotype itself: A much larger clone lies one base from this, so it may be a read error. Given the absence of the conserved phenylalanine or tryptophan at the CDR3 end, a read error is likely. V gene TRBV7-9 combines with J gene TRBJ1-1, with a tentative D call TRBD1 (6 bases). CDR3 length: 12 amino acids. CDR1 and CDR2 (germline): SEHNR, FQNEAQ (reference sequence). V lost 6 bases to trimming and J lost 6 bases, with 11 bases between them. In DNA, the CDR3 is TGTGCCAGCAGGATAAACAGGGCTGAAGCTTTCCTT. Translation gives CASRINRAEAFL.

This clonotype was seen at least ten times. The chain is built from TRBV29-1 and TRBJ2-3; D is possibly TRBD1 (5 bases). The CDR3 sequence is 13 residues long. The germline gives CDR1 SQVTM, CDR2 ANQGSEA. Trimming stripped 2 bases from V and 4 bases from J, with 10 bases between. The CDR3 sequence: CSVEQGSPDTQYF. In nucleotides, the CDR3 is TGCAGCGTTGAACAGGGTTCCCCAGATACGCAGTATTTT.

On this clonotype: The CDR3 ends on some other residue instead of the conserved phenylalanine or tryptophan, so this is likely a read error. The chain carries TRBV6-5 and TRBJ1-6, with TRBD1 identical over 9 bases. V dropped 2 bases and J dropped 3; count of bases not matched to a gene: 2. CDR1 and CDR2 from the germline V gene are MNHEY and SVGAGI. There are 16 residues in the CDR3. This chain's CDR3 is CASSYATGGYNSPLHY. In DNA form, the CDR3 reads TGTGCCAGCAGTTACGCGACAGGGGGCTATAATTCACCCCTCCACTAT.

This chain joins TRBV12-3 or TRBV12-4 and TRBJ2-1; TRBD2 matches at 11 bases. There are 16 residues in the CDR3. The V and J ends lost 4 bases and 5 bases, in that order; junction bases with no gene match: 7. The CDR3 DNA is TGTGCCAGCAGTTATGTTAGCGGGAGGGAGAACAATGAGCAGTTCTTC. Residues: CASSYVSGRENNEQFF.

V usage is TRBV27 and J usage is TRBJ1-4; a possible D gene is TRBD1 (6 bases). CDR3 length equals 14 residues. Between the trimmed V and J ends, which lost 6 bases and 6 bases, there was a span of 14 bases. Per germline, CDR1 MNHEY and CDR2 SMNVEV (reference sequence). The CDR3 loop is CASRFDRPYEKLFF. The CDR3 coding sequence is TGTGCCAGCAGATTCGACAGGCCATATGAAAAACTGTTTTTT. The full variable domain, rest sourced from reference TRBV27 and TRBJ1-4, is EAQVTQNPRYLITVTGKKLTVTCSQNMNHEYMSWYRQDPGLGLRQIYYSMNVEVTDKGDVPEGYKVSRKEKRNFPLILESPSPNQTSLYFCASRFDRPYEKLFFGSGTQLSVL.

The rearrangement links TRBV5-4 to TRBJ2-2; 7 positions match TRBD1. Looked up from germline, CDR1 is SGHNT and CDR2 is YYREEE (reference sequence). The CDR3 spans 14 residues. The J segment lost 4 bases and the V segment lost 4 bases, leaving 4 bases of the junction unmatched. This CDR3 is CASSGTASTGELFF. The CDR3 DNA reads TGTGCCAGCAGCGGGACAGCGAGCACCGGGGAGCTGTTTTTT.

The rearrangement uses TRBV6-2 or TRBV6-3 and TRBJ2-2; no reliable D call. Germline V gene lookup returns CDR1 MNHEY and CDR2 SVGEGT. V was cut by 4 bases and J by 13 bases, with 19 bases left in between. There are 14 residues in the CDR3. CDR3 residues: CASSSVGFLLWLFF. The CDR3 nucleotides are TGTGCCAGCAGTTCGGTTGGCTTTTTGTTGTGGCTGTTTTTT.

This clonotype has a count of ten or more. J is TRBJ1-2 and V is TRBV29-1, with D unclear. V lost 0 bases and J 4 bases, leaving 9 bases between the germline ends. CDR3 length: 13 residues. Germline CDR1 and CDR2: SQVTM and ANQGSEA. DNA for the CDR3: TGCAGCGTTGAAGATAGTCAGCGCTATGGCTACACCTTC. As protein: CSVEDSQRYGYTF.

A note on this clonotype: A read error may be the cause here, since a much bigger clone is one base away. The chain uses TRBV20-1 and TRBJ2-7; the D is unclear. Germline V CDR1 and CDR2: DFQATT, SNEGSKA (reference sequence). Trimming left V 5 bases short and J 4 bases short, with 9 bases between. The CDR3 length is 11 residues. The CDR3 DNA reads TGCAGTGCTGTCGGAGATTACGAGCAGTACTTC. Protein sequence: CSAVGDYEQYF.

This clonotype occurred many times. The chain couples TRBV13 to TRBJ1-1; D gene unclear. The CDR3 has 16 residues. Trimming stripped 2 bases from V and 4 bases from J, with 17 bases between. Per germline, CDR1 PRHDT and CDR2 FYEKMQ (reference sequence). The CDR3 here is CASSLKAALRSTEAFF. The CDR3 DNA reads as TGTGCCAGCAGCTTAAAGGCAGCGCTGAGATCCACTGAAGCTTTCTTT.

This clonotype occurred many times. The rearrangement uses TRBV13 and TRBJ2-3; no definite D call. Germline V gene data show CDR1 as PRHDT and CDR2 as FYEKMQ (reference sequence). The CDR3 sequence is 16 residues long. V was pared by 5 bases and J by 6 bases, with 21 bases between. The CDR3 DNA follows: TGTGCCAGCAGCCCGGGCAGCTTCCTATCCTTGGATACGCAGTATTTT. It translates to CASSPGSFLSLDTQYF.

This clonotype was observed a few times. This CDR3 reads CASSFEKGAGYEQYF. In nucleotides, the CDR3 is TGTGCCAGCAGTTTTGAGAAGGGGGCCGGTTACGAGCAGTACTTC. The rearrangement joins TRBV27 to TRBJ2-7, with 7 bases that match TRBD1. Germline V gene data show CDR1 as MNHEY and CDR2 as SMNVEV (reference sequence). This CDR3 is built from 15 residues. The junction had 9 bases not matched to a gene; V was cut back by 3 bases and J by 4 bases.

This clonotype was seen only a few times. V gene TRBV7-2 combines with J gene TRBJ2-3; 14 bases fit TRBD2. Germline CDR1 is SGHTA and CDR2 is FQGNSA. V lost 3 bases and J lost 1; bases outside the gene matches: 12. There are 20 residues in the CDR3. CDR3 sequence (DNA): TGTGCCAGCAGCTTTTTGGGACTAGCGGGAGCCAGGACGCGCACAGATACGCAGTATTTT. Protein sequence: CASSFLGLAGARTRTDTQYF.